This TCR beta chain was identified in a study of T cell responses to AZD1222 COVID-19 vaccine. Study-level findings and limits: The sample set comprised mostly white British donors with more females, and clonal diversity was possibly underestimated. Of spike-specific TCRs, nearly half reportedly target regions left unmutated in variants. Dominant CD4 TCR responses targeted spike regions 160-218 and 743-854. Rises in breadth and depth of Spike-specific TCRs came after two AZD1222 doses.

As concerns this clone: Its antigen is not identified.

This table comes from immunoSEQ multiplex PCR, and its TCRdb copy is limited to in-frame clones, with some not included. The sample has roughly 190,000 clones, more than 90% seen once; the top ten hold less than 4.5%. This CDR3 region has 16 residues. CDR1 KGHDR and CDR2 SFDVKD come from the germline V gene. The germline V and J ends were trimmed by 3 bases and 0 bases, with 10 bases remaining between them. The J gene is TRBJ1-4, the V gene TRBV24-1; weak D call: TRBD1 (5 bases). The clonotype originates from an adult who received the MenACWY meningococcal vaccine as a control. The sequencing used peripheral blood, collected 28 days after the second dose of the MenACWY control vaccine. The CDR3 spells CATSDTTGATNEKLFF. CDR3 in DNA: TGTGCCACCAGTGATACAACAGGAGCAACTAATGAAAAACTGTTTTTT.